These 26 T cell receptor beta chains were all obtained from the same sample, sequenced in a study of preoperative IRX-2 immunotherapy in early breast cancer. The repertoire was sequenced with immunoSEQ multiplex PCR; TCRdb's copy has only in-frame clones and lacks some. The sample holds about 34,000 clones, roughly 95% seen once. Treatment defined: preoperative locoregional IRX-2 cytokine immunotherapy. This specimen was taken from a patient treated with IRX-2 immunotherapy. Receptors were obtained from a human donor with breast cancer.

V is TRBV4-2 and J is TRBJ2-1, with a tentative D call TRBD2 (5 bases). The germline V gene encodes CDR1 LGHNA and CDR2 YNFKEQ. The length of the CDR3 is 15 residues. Trimming cost V 1 base and J 8 bases, with 15 bases left between them. The CDR3 DNA is TGTGCCAGCAGCCAAGGACCGGGGATAGGCGATGAGCAGTTCTTC. Translation gives CASSQGPGIGDEQFF.

This clone came up a few times. The V call is TRBV6-5, the J call TRBJ1-2; 8 bases are a match to TRBD1. With 10 bases clipped from V and 8 bases from J, the junction kept 9 bases outside the gene matches. The CDR3 has 12 amino acids. The germline V gene has CDR1 MNHEY and CDR2 SVGAGI. CDR3 residues: CATNGQGYGYTF. DNA of the CDR3: TGTGCCACCAACGGACAGGGATACGGCTACACCTTC.

This rearrangement joins TRBV20-1 to TRBJ2-3; D ambiguous. The V end lost 6 bases, the J end lost 3 bases, and 7 bases lay between the germline ends. This CDR3 is built from 11 residues. Germline V gene sequence: CDR1 DFQATT, CDR2 SNEGSKA (reference sequence). CDR3 sequence reads: CSARITDTQYF. The CDR3 DNA reads TGCAGTGCGAGGATAACAGATACGCAGTATTTT.

The rearrangement uses TRBV5-1 and TRBJ2-5; TRBD1 aligns across 9 bases. This CDR3 comprises 15 residues. Germline V lookup: CDR1 SGHRS, CDR2 YFSETQ. Trimming removed 4 bases from V and 5 bases from J; junction bases left unmatched: 9. The CDR3 spells CASSGTGGLWETQYF. The CDR3, as DNA: TGCGCCAGCAGCGGAACAGGGGGCTTGTGGGAGACCCAGTACTTC.

The gene calls are TRBV5-1 and TRBJ2-6, with a possible D match to TRBD1 (6 bases). This CDR3 has 18 residues. Trimming shortened V by 0 bases and J by 0 bases, and 13 bases separated the two germline ends. Germline lookup yields CDR1 SGHRS and CDR2 YFSETQ. In DNA form, the CDR3 reads TGCGCCAGCAGCTTGGGAGGGGGAAGCATCTCTGGGGCCAACGTCCTGACTTTC. This sequence encodes CASSLGGGSISGANVLTF.

The rearrangement joins TRBV6-1 to TRBJ2-5, with 8 bases fitting TRBD2. This CDR3 spans 15 amino acids. Trimming took 4 bases from V and 5 from J; bases not matched to a gene: 9. Germline-derived CDR1 and CDR2 are MNHNS and SASEGT. The CDR3 here is CASSAGTSAAETQYF. The CDR3 DNA follows: TGTGCCAGCAGTGCCGGGACTAGTGCTGCGGAGACCCAGTACTTC.

The V call is TRBV6-5, the J call TRBJ2-3, with D unresolved. Trimming removed 8 bases at V and 1 base at J, with 13 bases between. The CDR3 runs 14 residues. CDR1 MNHEY and CDR2 SVGAGI come from the germline V gene. This chain's CDR3 is CASRDPWGTDTQYF. The CDR3 coding sequence is TGTGCCAGCCGAGACCCTTGGGGCACAGATACGCAGTATTTT.

A single count supports this clone. The chain combines TRBV15 with TRBJ1-5; TRBD1 might be the D (5 bases). The CDR3 sequence is 17 residues long. Trimming left V 5 bases short and J 0 bases short, with 17 bases between. Germline assignment: CDR1 LNHNV and CDR2 YYDKDF (reference sequence). The CDR3 DNA reads as TGTGCCACCAGCCCTTGGGAGGGGAGATATAGCAATCAGCCCCAGCATTTT. Its protein is CATSPWEGRYSNQPQHF.

The chain joins TRBV5-1 to TRBJ1-3; perhaps TRBD1 as D (5 bases). CDR1 SGHRS and CDR2 YFSETQ come from the germline V gene. The CDR3 is made up of 16 amino acids. V lost 4 bases to trimming and J lost 0 bases, with 14 bases between them. In DNA form, the CDR3 reads TGCGCCAGCAGCCGGTTGGACATTAGCTCTGGAAACACCATATATTTT. Translated: CASSRLDISSGNTIYF.

This clone was observed once. The chain has TRBV5-1 and TRBJ2-1; D is unresolved. Germline CDR1 SGHRS, CDR2 YFSETQ. The CDR3 sequence is 14 residues long. Deletions cut 2 bases from V and 7 bases from J, with 13 bases between. Written as DNA, the CDR3 is TGCGCCAGCAGCTTAAACCCTCTAGAAAATGAGCAGTTCTTC. This gives the protein CASSLNPLENEQFF.

This clone was seen a single time. CDR3 nucleotides: TGTGCCAGCAGCTTAGAGAGGATAGCAGCTTTGGAGACCCAGTACTTC. Residues: CASSLERIAALETQYF. The chain joins TRBV7-8 to TRBJ2-5, with unresolved D. The CDR3 contains 16 residues. The V gene lost 1 base and the J gene lost 5 bases, with 17 bases spanning the gap. The germline V gene encodes CDR1 SGHVS and CDR2 FQNEAQ.

The rearrangement uses TRBV18 and TRBJ2-3; D is uncertain. The CDR3 spans 12 residues. CDR1 is KGHSH and CDR2 is LQKENI in the germline V gene. V was cut by 4 bases and J by 2 bases, with 4 bases left in between. In DNA form, the CDR3 reads TGTGCCAGCTCACGAGACACAGATACGCAGTATTTT. The encoded protein is CASSRDTDTQYF.

The chain joins TRBV18 to TRBJ1-2; D is uncertain. CDR3 length: 14 residues. V was clipped by 4 bases and J by 3 bases, with 12 bases between them. Germline V gene sequence: CDR1 KGHSH, CDR2 LQKENI. CDR3 nucleotides: TGTGCCAGCTCACGCGGCGAAGGTGACTATGGCTACACCTTC. It encodes CASSRGEGDYGYTF.

The count of this clone is one. V gene TRBV9 combines with J gene TRBJ2-1; 10 bases map to TRBD2. The CDR3 contains 16 residues. Germline V gene lookup returns CDR1 SGDLS and CDR2 YYNGEE. The junction had 5 bases not matched to a gene; V was cut back by 1 base and J by 4 bases. Written as DNA, the CDR3 is TGTGCCAGCAGCGTATTCTCTAGCGGGAGTTACAATGAGCAGTTCTTC. This encodes CASSVFSSGSYNEQFF.

CDR3 residues: CASRGDSYLYEQYF. CDR3 bases: TGTGCCAGCAGGGGGGACAGTTATCTCTACGAGCAGTACTTC. V usage is TRBV6-1 and J usage is TRBJ2-5, with 7 positions matching TRBD1. Judging by the DNA end, TRBJ2-7 fits better; the J call may be wrong. The CDR3 loop spans 14 amino acids. Germline assignment: CDR1 MNHNS and CDR2 SASEGT.

The chain is built from TRBV7-2 and TRBJ1-4; TRBD1 matches 7 bases. CDR3 length: 13 amino acids. After removal of 6 bases from V and 7 bases from J, the junction contained 5 bases not matched to a gene. In germline, CDR1 is SGHTA, CDR2 FQGNSA. The CDR3 loop is CASRQGPGEKLFF. The CDR3 DNA reads TGTGCCAGCAGACAGGGGCCGGGTGAAAAACTGTTTTTT.

The genes are TRBV27 and TRBJ2-1; D may be TRBD2 (5 bases). Deletions cut 10 bases from V and 6 bases from J, with 19 bases between. The V gene's germline CDR1 is MNHEY and CDR2 SMNVEV (reference sequence). The CDR3 contains 14 residues. The CDR3 sequence: CATLGLARANEQFF. The CDR3 bases are TGTGCCACCTTAGGGCTAGCTAGGGCCAATGAGCAGTTCTTC.

The chain carries TRBV5-6 and TRBJ2-2, with D uncertain. This CDR3 comprises 18 residues. The ends were cut back, 7 bases at V and 6 bases at J, with 28 bases in the middle. Germline V CDR1 and CDR2: SGHDT, YYEEEE. CDR3 sequence: CASAKRILIPLNAGELFF. CDR3 nucleotide sequence: TGTGCCAGCGCCAAGAGGATTCTCATACCGCTCAACGCCGGGGAGCTGTTTTTT.

This rearrangement joins TRBV6-1 to TRBJ2-7; 7 positions match TRBD1. Germline CDR1 is MNHNS and CDR2 is SASEGT. The CDR3 length is 13 residues. V lost 11 bases and J lost 1; bases outside the gene matches: 8. Here the CDR3 reads CAGMTGRSYEQYF. The CDR3 nucleotides read TGTGCCGGAATGACAGGGAGATCCTACGAGCAGTACTTC.

The V and J genes are TRBV11-3 and TRBJ2-1; TRBD2 matches at 10 bases. Germline lookup yields CDR1 SGHNT and CDR2 YENEEA. With V trimmed by 2 bases and J by 9 bases, 7 bases remained unmatched. The CDR3 length is 15 residues. The CDR3 bases are TGTGCCAGCAGCTTAAGCGGGAGGGCCGGTAGTGAGCAGTTCTTC. Translating gives CASSLSGRAGSEQFF.

The chain links TRBV6-5 to TRBJ1-2; 10 nucleotides align to TRBD1. V lost 2 bases to trimming and J lost 6 bases; unmatched junction nucleotides: 6. Germline V gene data show CDR1 as MNHEY and CDR2 as SVGAGI. The CDR3 extends over 15 amino acids. CDR3 sequence (DNA): TGTGCCAGCAGTTACCTGGGGACAGGGGAGAATGGCTACACCTTC. It codes for CASSYLGTGENGYTF.

This clone was recorded once. The rearrangement links TRBV19 to TRBJ2-7; 7 positions agree with TRBD1. In germline, CDR1 is LNHDA, CDR2 SQIVND (reference sequence). The CDR3 has 13 amino acids. V was pared by 6 bases and J by 2 bases, with 4 bases of the junction left unmatched. CDR3 protein: CASSWTGAYEQYF. DNA for the CDR3: TGTGCCAGTAGCTGGACAGGAGCCTACGAGCAGTACTTC.

This clone was seen once. The rearrangement links TRBV6-5 to TRBJ2-5; weak D call: TRBD2 (6 bases). The germline CDR1 and CDR2 sequences are MNHEY and SVGAGI. The CDR3 length is 11 residues. Trimming removed 6 bases at V and 5 bases at J, with 7 bases between. The CDR3 reads CASRRGETQYF. CDR3 coding DNA: TGTGCCAGCAGACGGGGGGAGACCCAGTACTTC.

The chain has TRBV19 and TRBJ2-2; D is undetermined. Germline V lookup: CDR1 LNHDA, CDR2 SQIVND (reference sequence). The CDR3 spans 15 residues. Trimming removed 7 bases from V and 5 bases from J, with 17 bases in between. The CDR3 is CASKLNHGETGELFF. The DNA for the CDR3 is TGTGCCAGTAAGCTGAACCACGGAGAAACCGGGGAGCTGTTTTTT. The full variable domain, with the rest looked up from reference TRBV19 and TRBJ2-2, is DGGITQSPKYLFRKEGQNVTLSCEQNLNHDAMYWYRQDPGQGLRLIYYSQIVNDFQKGDIAEGYSVSREKKESFPLTVTSAQKNPTAFYLCASKLNHGETGELFFGEGSRLTVL.

This chain links TRBV19 with TRBJ1-4; D is uncertain. Germline CDR1 reads LNHDA; CDR2 reads SQIVND (reference sequence). This CDR3 region has 14 residues. V was shortened by 6 bases and J by 0 bases, with 8 bases between the two germline ends. The CDR3 protein is CASSPSATNEKLFF. DNA for the CDR3: TGTGCCAGTAGCCCTTCAGCAACTAATGAAAAACTGTTTTTT.

This clone was recorded once. The rearrangement joins TRBV15 to TRBJ2-5; D might be TRBD1 (6 bases). Germline V gene data show CDR1 as LNHNV and CDR2 as YYDKDF (reference sequence). Trimming took off 8 bases at V and 7 bases at J, with 20 bases between the two ends. The CDR3 extends over 14 amino acids. CDR3 protein: CATDTPGHRLTQYF. For the CDR3, the DNA is TGTGCCACCGACACACCGGGACATCGGTTGACCCAGTACTTC.